This TCR beta chain derives from a study of neurological immune-mediated disorders. Study-level points and caveats: Multiple sclerosis, the disease with the least TCR clonal expansion, fell below healthy controls, whereas HTLV-1-associated myelopathy showed the most. No expanded-clone CDR3 amino acid sequence recurred across subjects, suggesting private TCR-beta repertoires.

This clonotype occurred many times. The antigen is not known. The unsorted libraries were generated from a total of 2 million PBMCs, which had been stored in RNAlater at -80 C. One entry per CDR3 protein, called by TCRdb with MiXCR from the 5' RACE reads. The sample carries about 57,000 distinct CDR3 sequences, about 12% recorded once. The V end lost 6 bases, the J end lost 0 bases, and 21 bases lay between the germline ends. The CDR3 contains 16 residues. CDR1 is DFQATT, CDR2 SNEGSKA, per germline (reference sequence). This rearrangement joins TRBV20-1 to TRBJ2-7, with D perhaps TRBD1 (6 bases). The sequence derives from a woman in her sixties with HTLV-1-associated myelopathy (HAM/TSP). The sequenced sample was PBMCs. CDR3 nucleotide sequence: TGCAGTGCCCTACAAAGCGGAAGGGGGATCTCCTACGAGCAGTACTTC. Translating gives CSALQSGRGISYEQYF.